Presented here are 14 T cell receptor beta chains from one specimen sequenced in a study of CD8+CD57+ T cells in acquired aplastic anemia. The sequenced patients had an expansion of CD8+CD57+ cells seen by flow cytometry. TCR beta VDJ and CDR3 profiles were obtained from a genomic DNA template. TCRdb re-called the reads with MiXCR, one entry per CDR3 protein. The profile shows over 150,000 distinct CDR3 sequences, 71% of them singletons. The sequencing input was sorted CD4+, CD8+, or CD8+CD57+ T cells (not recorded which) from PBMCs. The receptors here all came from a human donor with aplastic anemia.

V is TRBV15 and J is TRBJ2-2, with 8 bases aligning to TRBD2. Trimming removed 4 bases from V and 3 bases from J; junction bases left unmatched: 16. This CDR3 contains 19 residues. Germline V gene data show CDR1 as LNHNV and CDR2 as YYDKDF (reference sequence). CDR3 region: CATSTLWAPLAGYTGELFF. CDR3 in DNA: TGTGCCACCAGCACCTTATGGGCCCCGCTAGCGGGTTACACCGGGGAGCTGTTTTTT.

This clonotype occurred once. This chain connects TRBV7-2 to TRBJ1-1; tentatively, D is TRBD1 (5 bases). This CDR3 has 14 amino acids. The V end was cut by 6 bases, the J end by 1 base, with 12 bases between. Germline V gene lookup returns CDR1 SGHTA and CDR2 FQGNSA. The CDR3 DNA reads TGTGCCAGCAGAACATACAGGTCGAACACTGAAGCTTTCTTT. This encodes CASRTYRSNTEAFF.

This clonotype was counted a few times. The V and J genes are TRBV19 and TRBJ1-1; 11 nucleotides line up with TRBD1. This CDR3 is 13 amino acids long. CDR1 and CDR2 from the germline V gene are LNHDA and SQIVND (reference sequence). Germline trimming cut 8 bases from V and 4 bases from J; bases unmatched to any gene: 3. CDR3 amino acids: CASSGTGGTEAFF. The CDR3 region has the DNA TGTGCCAGTTCCGGGACAGGGGGCACTGAAGCTTTCTTT.

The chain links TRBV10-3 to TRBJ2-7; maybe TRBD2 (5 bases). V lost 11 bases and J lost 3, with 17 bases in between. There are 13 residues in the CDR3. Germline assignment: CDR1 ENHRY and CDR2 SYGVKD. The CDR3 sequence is CAAGNLAGYEQYF. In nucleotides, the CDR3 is TGTGCCGCCGGGAATCTTGCGGGCTACGAGCAGTACTTC.

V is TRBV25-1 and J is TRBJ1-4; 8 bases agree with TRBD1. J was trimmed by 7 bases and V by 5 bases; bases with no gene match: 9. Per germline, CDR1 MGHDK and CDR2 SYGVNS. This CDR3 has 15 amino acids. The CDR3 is CASSSLTGASEKLFF. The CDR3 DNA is TGTGCCAGCAGTAGCCTGACAGGGGCTAGTGAAAAACTGTTTTTT.

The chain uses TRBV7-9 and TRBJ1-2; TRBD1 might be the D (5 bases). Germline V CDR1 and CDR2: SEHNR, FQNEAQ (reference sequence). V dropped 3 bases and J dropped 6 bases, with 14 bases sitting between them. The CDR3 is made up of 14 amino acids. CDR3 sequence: CASSFPSRANGYTF. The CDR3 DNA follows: TGTGCCAGCAGCTTTCCCTCCAGGGCTAATGGCTACACCTTC.

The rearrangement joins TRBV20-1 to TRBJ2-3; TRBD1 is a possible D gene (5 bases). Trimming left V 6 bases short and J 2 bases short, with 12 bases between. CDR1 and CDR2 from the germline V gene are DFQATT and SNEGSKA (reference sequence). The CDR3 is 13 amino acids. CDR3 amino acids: CSADLTATDTQYF. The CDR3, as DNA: TGCAGTGCAGACTTGACAGCCACAGATACGCAGTATTTT.

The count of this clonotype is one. CDR3 region: CASSLKGSGELFF. Written as DNA, the CDR3 is TGTGCCAGCAGCTTAAAGGGGTCCGGGGAGCTGTTTTTT. The rearrangement links TRBV7-2 to TRBJ2-2; D might be TRBD1 (5 bases). Germline lookup yields CDR1 SGHTA and CDR2 FQGNSA. The CDR3 has 13 residues. V dropped 2 bases and J dropped 6 bases, with 7 bases sitting between them.

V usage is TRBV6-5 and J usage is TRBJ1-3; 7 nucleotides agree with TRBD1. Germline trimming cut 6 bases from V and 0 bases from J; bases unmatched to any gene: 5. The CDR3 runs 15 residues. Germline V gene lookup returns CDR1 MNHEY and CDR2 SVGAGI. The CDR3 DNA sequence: TGTGCCAGCAGACGGGGACAGACCTCTGGAAACACCATATATTTT. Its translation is CASRRGQTSGNTIYF.

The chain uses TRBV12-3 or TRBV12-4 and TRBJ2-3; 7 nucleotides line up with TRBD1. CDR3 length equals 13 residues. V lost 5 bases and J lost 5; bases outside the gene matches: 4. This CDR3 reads CASSPRQGDTQYF. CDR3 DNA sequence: TGTGCCAGCAGTCCCCGACAGGGAGATACGCAGTATTTT.

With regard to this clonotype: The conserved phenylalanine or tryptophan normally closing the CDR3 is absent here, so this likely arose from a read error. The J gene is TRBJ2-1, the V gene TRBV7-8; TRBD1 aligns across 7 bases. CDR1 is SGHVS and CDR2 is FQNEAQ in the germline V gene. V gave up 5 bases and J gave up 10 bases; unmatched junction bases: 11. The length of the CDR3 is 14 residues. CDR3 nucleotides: TGTGCCAGCAGCCCCGGAAGCGACAGGGACGAGCAGTTCTCC. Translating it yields CASSPGSDRDEQFS.

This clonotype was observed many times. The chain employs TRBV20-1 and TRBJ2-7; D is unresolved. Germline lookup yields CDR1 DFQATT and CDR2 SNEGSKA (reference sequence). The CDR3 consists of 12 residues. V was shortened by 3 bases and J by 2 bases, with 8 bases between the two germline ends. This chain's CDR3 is CSARTNPYEQYV. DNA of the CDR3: TGCAGTGCTAGGACAAATCCCTACGAGCAGTACGTC.

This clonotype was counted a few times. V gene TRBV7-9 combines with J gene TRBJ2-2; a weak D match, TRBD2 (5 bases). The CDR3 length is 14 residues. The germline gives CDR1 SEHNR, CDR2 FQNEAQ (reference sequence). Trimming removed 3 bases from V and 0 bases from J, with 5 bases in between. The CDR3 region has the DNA TGTGCCAGCAGCTTGGAGGCGAACACCGGGGAGCTGTTTTTT. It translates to CASSLEANTGELFF.

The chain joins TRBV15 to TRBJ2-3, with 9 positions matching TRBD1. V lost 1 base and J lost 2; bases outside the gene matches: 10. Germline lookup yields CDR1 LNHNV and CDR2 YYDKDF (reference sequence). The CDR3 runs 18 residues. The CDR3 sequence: CATSRGQGGLTFTDTQYF. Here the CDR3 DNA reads TGTGCCACCAGCAGAGGACAGGGGGGACTAACTTTCACAGATACGCAGTATTTT.